This TCR beta chain appears in the sequencing data of a study of T cell responses to AZD1222 COVID-19 vaccine. Study-wide findings and caveats: Clonal diversity may have been underestimated in mostly white British donors. Baseline seropositivity occurred in only a handful of AZD1222 recipients. Unmutated variant regions are reportedly the target of nearly half of TCRs that are spike-specific.

A word on this clone: Its antigen remains unknown.

Using immunoSEQ multiplex PCR, the repertoire was profiled, and TCRdb retains in-frame clones only, with some absent. Of 100,000 to 150,000 clones in the sample, around 90% were seen once. The sample was peripheral blood, taken on day 0 of AZD1222 vaccination. The TCR originated in an adult in good health.

CDR3 bases: TGTGCCAGCAGCTTGGGGGGGACAGGGGCCCTCAGGGAGCAGTACTTC. Protein sequence: CASSLGGTGALREQYF. The rearrangement uses TRBV5-8 and TRBJ2-7; the match to TRBD1 covers 10 bases. The CDR3 contains 16 residues. The V gene's germline CDR1 is SGHTS and CDR2 YDEGEE. Losses at the gene ends were 0 bases for V and 7 bases for J; bases not matched to a gene: 10.